Listed below are T cell receptor beta chains from one sample, sequenced in a study of glioma-infiltrating T cells. TCRdb used MiXCR to reprocess the multiplex PCR reads, holding one entry per CDR3 protein. The data hold approximately 120,000 distinct CDR3 sequences, with approximately 25% observed a single time. Sequenced material: glioma tissue, nonneoplastic brain tissue, or PBMCs (not recorded which). These receptors originate from a human donor with low-grade glioma or glioblastoma, undergoing nonglioma brain surgery, or in good health (not recorded which). The CDR3 runs from the conserved cysteine through the conserved F or W. Each record gives: D gene, V gene, CDR3 protein. D genes are given only for firm matches.

d_call: .
v_call: TRBV5-1
cdr3_aa: CASSLLLTSQETQYF

d_call: TRBD2
v_call: TRBV7-2
cdr3_aa: CASSVQSGLAGYNEQFF

d_call: .
v_call: TRBV25-1
cdr3_aa: CASSMDSYEQYF

d_call: .
v_call: TRBV19
cdr3_aa: CASSISTTGLRFF

d_call: TRBD1
v_call: TRBV2
cdr3_aa: CASLQGYGNTIYF

d_call: TRBD2
v_call: TRBV7-9
cdr3_aa: CASSPGLEGSGQYF

d_call: TRBD2
v_call: TRBV7-6
cdr3_aa: CASSLSSGRAVTQYF

d_call: .
v_call: TRBV6-2/TRBV6-3
cdr3_aa: CASSLRLPYEQYF

d_call: TRBD2
v_call: TRBV29-1
cdr3_aa: CSVYERETIQETQYF

d_call: TRBD2
v_call: TRBV3-1
cdr3_aa: CASSSISGGPYNEQFF

d_call: .
v_call: TRBV7-6
cdr3_aa: CASSLGRTVSYEQYF

d_call: .
v_call: TRBV27
cdr3_aa: CASSSISGSVVDTQYF

d_call: .
v_call: TRBV14
cdr3_aa: CASSQGRDTGELFF

d_call: .
v_call: TRBV5-4
cdr3_aa: CASSLWSDFTRTNEQFF

d_call: .
v_call: TRBV4-3
cdr3_aa: CASSQDKVNTEAFF

d_call: .
v_call: TRBV7-2
cdr3_aa: CASSWVRTWRETQYF

d_call: .
v_call: TRBV7-9
cdr3_aa: CASSLGSYNEQFF

d_call: .
v_call: TRBV3-1
cdr3_aa: CASSLLVRGSGELFF

d_call: .
v_call: TRBV7-3
cdr3_aa: CASSPGDGTDTQYF

d_call: .
v_call: TRBV14
cdr3_aa: CASSQDYSAGTQYF

d_call: TRBD1
v_call: TRBV6-1
cdr3_aa: CASSHTITGGPYGYTF

d_call: .
v_call: TRBV18
cdr3_aa: CTSSPREQGEREQYF

d_call: .
v_call: TRBV4-2
cdr3_aa: CASSPPGGVETQYF

d_call: .
v_call: TRBV3-1
cdr3_aa: CASSQVGRGQKNYGYTF